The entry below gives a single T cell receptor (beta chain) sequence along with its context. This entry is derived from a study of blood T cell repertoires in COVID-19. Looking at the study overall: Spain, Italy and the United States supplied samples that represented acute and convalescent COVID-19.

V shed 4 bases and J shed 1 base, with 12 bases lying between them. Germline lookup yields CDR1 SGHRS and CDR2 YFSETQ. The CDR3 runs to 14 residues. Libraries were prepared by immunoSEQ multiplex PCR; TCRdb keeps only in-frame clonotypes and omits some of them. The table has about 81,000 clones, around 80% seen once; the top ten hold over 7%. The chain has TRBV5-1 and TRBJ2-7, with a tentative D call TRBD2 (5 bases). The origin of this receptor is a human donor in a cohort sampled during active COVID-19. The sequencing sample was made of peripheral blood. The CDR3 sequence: CASSPRADSYEQYF. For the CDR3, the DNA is TGCGCCAGCAGCCCCCGAGCGGATTCCTACGAGCAGTACTTC.